Sequencing of this T cell receptor beta chain was carried out in a study of shared clonotypes between healthy human individuals. On the study more broadly: There were three CD4 naive, three CD4 memory, two CD8 naive and one CD8 memory plates per donor.

Trimming removed 1 base from V and 2 bases from J; junction bases left unmatched: 3. The CDR3 sequence is 15 residues long. The germline gives CDR1 PRHDT, CDR2 FYEKMQ (reference sequence). Overall study results and limits: Clonotype sharing among donors likely depends on sequencing depth. Against clonotypes common to all four donors, non-shared ones had lower generation probabilities.

Only in-frame clones appear in the TCRdb table, and some are missing; sequencing was by immunoSEQ multiplex PCR. The sample contains about 2.2 million clones, 90% to 95% of which appear only once. This clone was counted only a few times. Its antigen is unidentified. Naive CD8 cells, CD45RO-negative and positively selected for CCR7, excluded terminally differentiated effector memory CD45RA+ cells. This sequence was found in a man aged 18 to 29 in good health. Some clones in this sample may be carry-over from other donors' samples. V gene TRBV13 combines with J gene TRBJ2-7, with 9 bases identical to TRBD2. Specimen: naive CD8+ T cells from PBMCs. The CDR3 nucleotides read TGTGCCAGCAGCTTAGCGGCTAGCGGGACCTACGAGCAGTACTTC. Translating gives CASSLAASGTYEQYF.